This T cell receptor beta chain was recorded in a study of shared clonotypes between healthy human individuals. Study-level background: CD8 memory received one plate per donor, CD8 naive two, CD4 memory three and CD4 naive three. General observations from the study: Some naive CD4 clonotypes, 4% to 6%, turned up in common across a few donors.

In germline, CDR1 is DFQATT, CDR2 SNEGSKA (reference sequence). The CDR3 runs to 10 residues. Trimming cost V 5 bases and J 7 bases, with 7 bases left between them. The test was conducted at deep level. Replicate PCRs from sorted subsets contained approximately 220 ng DNA, which is some 32,000 T cell genomes. Sequencing was performed with immunoSEQ multiplex PCR; in TCRdb, only in-frame clones are kept and a portion is missing. The table lists 1,100,000 or so clones, about 80% of them singletons. In regard to this clone: Its specificity is unknown.

This sequence joins TRBV20-1 and TRBJ2-3, with D unclear. The source is a man aged 18 to 29 in good health. Some clones in this sample may be carry-over from other donors' samples. Sequenced input: memory CD4+ T cells from PBMCs. The subset was: CD45RA-negative fraction. As DNA, the CDR3 is TGCAGTGCTCTAGGTAATACGCAGTATTTT. Protein: CSALGNTQYF.